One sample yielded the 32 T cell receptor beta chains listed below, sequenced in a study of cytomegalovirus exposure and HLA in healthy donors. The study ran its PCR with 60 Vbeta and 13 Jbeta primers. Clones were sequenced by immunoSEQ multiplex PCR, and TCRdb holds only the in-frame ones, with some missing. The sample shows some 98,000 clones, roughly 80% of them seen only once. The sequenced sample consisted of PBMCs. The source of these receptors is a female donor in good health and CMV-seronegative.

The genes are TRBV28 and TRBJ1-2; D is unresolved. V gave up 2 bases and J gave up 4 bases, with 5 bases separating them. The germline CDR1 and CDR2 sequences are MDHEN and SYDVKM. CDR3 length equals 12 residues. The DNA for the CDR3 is TGTGCCAGCAGTTTACAGTTCTATGGCTACACCTTC. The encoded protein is CASSLQFYGYTF.

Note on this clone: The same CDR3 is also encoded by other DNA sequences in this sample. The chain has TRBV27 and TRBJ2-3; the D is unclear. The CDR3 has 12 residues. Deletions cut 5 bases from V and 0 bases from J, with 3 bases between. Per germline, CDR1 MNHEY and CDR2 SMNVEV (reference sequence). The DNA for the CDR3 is TGTGCCAGCAGTCCAAGCACAGATACGCAGTATTTT. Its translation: CASSPSTDTQYF.

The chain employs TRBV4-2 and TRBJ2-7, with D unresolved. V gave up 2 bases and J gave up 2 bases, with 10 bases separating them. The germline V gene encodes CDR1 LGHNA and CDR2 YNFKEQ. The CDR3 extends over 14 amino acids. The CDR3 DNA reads TGTGCCAGCAGCCAATTGGGCCCGGCCTACGAGCAGTACTTC. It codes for CASSQLGPAYEQYF.

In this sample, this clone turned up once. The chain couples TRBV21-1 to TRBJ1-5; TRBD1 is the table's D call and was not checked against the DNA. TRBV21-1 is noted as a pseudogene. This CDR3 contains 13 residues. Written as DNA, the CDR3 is TGTGCCAGCACCTCACAGGGGAAGGAGCCCCAGCATTTT. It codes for CASTSQGKEPQHF.

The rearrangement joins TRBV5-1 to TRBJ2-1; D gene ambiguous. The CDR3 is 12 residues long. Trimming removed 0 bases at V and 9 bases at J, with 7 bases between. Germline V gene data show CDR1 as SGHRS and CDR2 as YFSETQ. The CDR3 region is CASSLVLGEQFF. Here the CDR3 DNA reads TGCGCCAGCAGCTTGGTCCTAGGTGAGCAGTTCTTC.

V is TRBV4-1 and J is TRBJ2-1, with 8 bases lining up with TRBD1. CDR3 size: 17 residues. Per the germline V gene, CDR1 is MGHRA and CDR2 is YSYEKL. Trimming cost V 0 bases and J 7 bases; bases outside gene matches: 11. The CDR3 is CASSQDIGQGARNEQFF. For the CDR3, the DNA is TGCGCCAGCAGCCAAGATATCGGGCAGGGGGCGCGGAATGAGCAGTTCTTC.

The CDR3 loop reads CASSSRDTDTQYF. In nucleotides, the CDR3 is TGTGCCAGCAGTTCCCGGGACACAGATACGCAGTATTTT. This chain links TRBV6-6 with TRBJ2-3, with a weak D call TRBD2 (5 bases). The length of the CDR3 is 13 residues. In germline, CDR1 is MNHNY, CDR2 SVGAGI (reference sequence). The V and J ends lost 4 bases and 2 bases respectively, with 7 bases between them.

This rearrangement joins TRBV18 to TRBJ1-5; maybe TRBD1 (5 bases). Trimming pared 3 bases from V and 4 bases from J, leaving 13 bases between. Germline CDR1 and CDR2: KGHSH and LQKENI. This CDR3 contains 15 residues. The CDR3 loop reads CASSPFTGDNQPQHF. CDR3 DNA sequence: TGTGCCAGCTCACCGTTTACAGGCGATAATCAGCCCCAGCATTTT.

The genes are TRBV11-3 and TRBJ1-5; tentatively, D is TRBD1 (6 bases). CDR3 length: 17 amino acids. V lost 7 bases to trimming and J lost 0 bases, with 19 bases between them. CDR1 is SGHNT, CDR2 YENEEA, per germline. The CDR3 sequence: CASIIRQATSSNQPQHF. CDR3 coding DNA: TGTGCCAGCATCATTAGACAGGCAACAAGTAGCAATCAGCCCCAGCATTTT.

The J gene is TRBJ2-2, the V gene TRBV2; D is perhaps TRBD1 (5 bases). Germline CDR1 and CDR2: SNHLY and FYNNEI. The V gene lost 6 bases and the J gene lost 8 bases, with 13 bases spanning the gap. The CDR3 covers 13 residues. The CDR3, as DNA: TGTGCCAGCAGCTTGGACACCGCGGGGGAGCTGTTTTTT. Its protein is CASSLDTAGELFF.

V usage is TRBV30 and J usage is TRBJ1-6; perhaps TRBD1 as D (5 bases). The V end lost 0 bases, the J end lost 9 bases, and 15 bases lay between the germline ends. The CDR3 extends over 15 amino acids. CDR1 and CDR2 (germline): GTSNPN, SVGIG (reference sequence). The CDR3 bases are TGTGCCTGGAGTGTCCGGGGGTCAAACGTTTCACCCCTCCACTTT. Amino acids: CAWSVRGSNVSPLHF.

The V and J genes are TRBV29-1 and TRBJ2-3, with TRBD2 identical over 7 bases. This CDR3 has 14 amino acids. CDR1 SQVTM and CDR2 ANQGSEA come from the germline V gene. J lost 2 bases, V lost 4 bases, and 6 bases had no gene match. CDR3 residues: CSVVGLADTDTQYF. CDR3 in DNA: TGCAGCGTTGTAGGTCTAGCGGACACAGATACGCAGTATTTT.

CDR3 DNA sequence: TGTGCCAGCAGTTCGGACAGGGGTCCCTACAATGAGCAGTTCTTC. It is translated as CASSSDRGPYNEQFF. This chain links TRBV28 with TRBJ2-1, with TRBD1 identical over 9 bases. CDR1 and CDR2 from the germline V gene are MDHEN and SYDVKM. This CDR3 comprises 15 residues. V lost 4 bases to trimming and J lost 2 bases; unmatched junction nucleotides: 3.

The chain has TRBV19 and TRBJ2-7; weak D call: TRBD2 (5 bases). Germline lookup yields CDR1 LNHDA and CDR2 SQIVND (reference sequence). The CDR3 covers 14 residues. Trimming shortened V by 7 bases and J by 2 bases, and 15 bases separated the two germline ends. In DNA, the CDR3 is TGTGCCAGTATGAGGCGTCCGGGGACCTACGAGCAGTACTTC. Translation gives CASMRRPGTYEQYF.

The CDR3 DNA sequence: TGTGCCAGCAGTTTAAGCGTGAGAATGAACACTGAAGCTTTCTTT. It translates to CASSLSVRMNTEAFF. V gene TRBV28 combines with J gene TRBJ1-1, with D unclear. The CDR3 covers 15 residues. Trimming shortened V by 2 bases and J by 0 bases, and 10 bases separated the two germline ends. CDR1 MDHEN and CDR2 SYDVKM come from the germline V gene.

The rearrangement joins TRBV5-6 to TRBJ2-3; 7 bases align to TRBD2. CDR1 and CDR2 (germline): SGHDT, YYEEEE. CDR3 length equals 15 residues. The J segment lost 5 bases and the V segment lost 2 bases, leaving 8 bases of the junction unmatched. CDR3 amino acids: CASSFWTRAGDTQYF. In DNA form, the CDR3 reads TGTGCCAGCAGCTTCTGGACTAGAGCCGGAGATACGCAGTATTTT.

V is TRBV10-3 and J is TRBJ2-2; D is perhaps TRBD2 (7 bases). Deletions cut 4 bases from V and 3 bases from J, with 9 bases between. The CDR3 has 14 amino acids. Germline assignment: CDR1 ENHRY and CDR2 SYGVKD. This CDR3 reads CAISGGGDTGELFF. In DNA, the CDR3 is TGTGCCATCAGTGGGGGGGGCGACACCGGGGAGCTGTTTTTT.

DNA for the CDR3: TGTGCCAGCAGCTCAGCGTGGGGGGGCGTGAACACTGAAGCTTTCTTT. Translation: CASSSAWGGVNTEAFF. V and J are TRBV5-5 and TRBJ1-1; a possible D gene is TRBD1 (6 bases). V was cut by 3 bases and J by 0 bases, with 15 bases left in between. The CDR3 extends over 16 amino acids. Per the germline V gene, CDR1 is SGHKS and CDR2 is YYEKEE (reference sequence).

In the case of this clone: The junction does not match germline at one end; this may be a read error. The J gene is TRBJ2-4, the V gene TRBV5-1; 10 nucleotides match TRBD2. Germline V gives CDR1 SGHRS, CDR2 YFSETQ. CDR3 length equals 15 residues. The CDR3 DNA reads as TGCGCCAGCAGCTACCTAGCGGGGGTCCAAAACAGTCAGTACTTC. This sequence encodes CASSYLAGVQNSQYF. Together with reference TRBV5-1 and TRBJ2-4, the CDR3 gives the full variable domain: KAGVTQTPRYLIKTRGQQVTLSCSPISGHRSVSWYQQTPGQGLQFLFEYFSETQRNKGNFPGRFSGRQFSNSRSEMNVSTLELGDSALYLCASSYLAGVQNSQYFGAGTRLSVL.

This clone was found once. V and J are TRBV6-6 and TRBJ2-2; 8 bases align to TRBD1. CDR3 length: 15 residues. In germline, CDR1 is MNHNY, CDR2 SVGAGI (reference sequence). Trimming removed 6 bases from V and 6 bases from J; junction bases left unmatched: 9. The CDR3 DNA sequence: TGTGCCAGCAGCTCAGACAGGGGTGAGGCCGGGGAGCTGTTTTTT. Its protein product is CASSSDRGEAGELFF.

DNA of the CDR3: TGTGCCAGCACCCGCCAGGGAGGTAGCACAGATACGCAGTATTTT. Translating it yields CASTRQGGSTDTQYF. The rearrangement uses TRBV28 and TRBJ2-3, with a tentative D call TRBD2 (6 bases). The germline CDR1 and CDR2 sequences are MDHEN and SYDVKM. The CDR3 contains 15 residues. V was shortened by 7 bases and J by 0 bases, with 14 bases between the two germline ends.

The CDR3 nucleotides read TGTGCCTGGAGTCCTAGAAGCGGTCAGCCCCAGCATTTT. Translated: CAWSPRSGQPQHF. This rearrangement joins TRBV30 to TRBJ1-5; D is undetermined. The CDR3 spans 13 residues. The V end was cut by 2 bases, the J end by 6 bases, with 11 bases between. CDR1 GTSNPN and CDR2 SVGIG come from the germline V gene (reference sequence).

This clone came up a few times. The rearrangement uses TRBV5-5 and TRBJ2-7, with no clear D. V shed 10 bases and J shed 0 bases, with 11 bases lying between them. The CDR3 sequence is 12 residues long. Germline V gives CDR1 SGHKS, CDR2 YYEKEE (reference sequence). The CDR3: CASVAGSYEQYF. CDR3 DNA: TGTGCCTCGGTCGCAGGCTCCTACGAGCAGTACTTC.

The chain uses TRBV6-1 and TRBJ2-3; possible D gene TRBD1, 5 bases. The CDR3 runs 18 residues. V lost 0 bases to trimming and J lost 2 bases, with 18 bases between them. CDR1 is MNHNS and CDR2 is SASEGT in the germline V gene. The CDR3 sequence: CASSEARGFRGTTDTQYF. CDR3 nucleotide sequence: TGTGCCAGCAGTGAAGCGCGAGGTTTTAGGGGCACCACAGATACGCAGTATTTT.

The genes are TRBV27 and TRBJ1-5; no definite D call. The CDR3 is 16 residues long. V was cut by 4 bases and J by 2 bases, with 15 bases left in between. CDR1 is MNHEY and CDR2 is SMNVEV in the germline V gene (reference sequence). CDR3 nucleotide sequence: TGTGCCAGCAGTTATGACGGGGAAAGGGGCAATCAGCCCCAGCATTTT. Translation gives CASSYDGERGNQPQHF.

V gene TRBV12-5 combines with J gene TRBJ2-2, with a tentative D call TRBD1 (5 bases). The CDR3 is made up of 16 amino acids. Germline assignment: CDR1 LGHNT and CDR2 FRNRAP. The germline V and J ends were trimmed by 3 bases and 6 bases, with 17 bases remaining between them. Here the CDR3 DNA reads TGTGCTAGTGGTTTCGCTCAGGGTGTTCACGCCGGGGAGCTGTTTTTT. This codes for CASGFAQGVHAGELFF.

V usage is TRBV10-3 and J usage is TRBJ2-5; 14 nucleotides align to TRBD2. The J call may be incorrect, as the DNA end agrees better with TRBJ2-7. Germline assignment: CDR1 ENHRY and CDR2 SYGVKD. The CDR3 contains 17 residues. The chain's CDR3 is CAISELPGLAGEHEQYF. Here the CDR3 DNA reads TGTGCCATCAGTGAACTACCGGGACTAGCGGGAGAACACGAGCAGTACTTC.

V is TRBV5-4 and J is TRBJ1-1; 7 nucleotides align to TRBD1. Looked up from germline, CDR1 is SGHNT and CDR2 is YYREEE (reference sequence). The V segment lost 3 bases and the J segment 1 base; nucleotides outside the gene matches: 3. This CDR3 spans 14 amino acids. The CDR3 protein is CASSSGQPNTEAFF. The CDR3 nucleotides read TGTGCCAGCAGCTCGGGACAGCCGAACACTGAAGCTTTCTTT.

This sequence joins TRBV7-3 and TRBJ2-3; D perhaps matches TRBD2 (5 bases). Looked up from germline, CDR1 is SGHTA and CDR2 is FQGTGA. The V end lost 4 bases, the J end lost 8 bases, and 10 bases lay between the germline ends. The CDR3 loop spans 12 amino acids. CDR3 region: CASSSPTSTQYF. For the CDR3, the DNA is TGTGCCAGCAGCTCCCCCACTAGTACGCAGTATTTT.

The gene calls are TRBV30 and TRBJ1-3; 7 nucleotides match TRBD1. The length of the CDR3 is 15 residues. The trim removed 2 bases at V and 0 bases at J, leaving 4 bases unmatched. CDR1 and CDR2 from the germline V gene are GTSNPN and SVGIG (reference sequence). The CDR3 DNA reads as TGTGCCTGGAGTAAGGGGGCAGTCTCTGGAAACACCATATATTTT. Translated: CAWSKGAVSGNTIYF.

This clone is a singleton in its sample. The CDR3 nucleotides are TGTGCCACCAACCGGGACAGTCACTTAAATGAGCAGTTCTTC. This sequence encodes CATNRDSHLNEQFF. The chain employs TRBV10-3 and TRBJ2-1; 7 bases align to TRBD1. V was clipped by 10 bases and J by 7 bases; unmatched bases: 13. The CDR3 is 14 residues long. CDR1 is ENHRY, CDR2 SYGVKD, per germline.

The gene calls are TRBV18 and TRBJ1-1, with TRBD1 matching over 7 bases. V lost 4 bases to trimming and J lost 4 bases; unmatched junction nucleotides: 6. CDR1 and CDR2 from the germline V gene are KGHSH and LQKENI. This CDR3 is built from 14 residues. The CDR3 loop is CASSRGQYVTEAFF. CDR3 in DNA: TGTGCCAGCTCACGGGGACAGTATGTCACTGAAGCTTTCTTT.